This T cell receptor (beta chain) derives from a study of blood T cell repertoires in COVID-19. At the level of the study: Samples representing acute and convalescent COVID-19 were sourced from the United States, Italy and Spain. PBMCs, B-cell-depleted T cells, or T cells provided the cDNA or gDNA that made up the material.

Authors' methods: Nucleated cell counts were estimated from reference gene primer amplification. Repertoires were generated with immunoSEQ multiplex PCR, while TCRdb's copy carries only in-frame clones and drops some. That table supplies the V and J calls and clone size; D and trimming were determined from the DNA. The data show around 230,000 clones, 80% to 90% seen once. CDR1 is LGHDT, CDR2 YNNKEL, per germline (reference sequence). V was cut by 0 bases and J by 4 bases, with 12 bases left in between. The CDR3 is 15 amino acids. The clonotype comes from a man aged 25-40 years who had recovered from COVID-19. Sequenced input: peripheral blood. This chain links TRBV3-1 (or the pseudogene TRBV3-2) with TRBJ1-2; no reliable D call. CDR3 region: CASSQEWSARYGYTF. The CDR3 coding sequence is TGTGCCAGCAGCCAAGAGTGGAGCGCCCGCTATGGCTACACCTTC.